The present T cell receptor beta chain was sequenced within a study of blood T cell repertoires in COVID-19. Study-level information: COVID-19 samples collected from the United States, Italy and Spain covered acute and convalescent phases. PBMCs, B-cell-depleted T cells, or T cells were the source of the cDNA or gDNA that made up the material.

The CDR3 contains 15 residues. Trimming left V 1 base short and J 1 base short, with 9 bases between. Germline lookup yields CDR1 SGHRS and CDR2 YFSETQ. Some clones are missing from TCRdb's copy, which holds only in-frame ones; the method was immunoSEQ multiplex PCR. Found here are roughly 140,000 clones, 85% of them singletons; the top ten hold less than 3%. V gene TRBV5-1 combines with J gene TRBJ2-1; D perhaps matches TRBD2 (6 bases). The sequencing sample was made of peripheral blood. The receptor was derived from a man aged 45-65 years with acute or convalescent COVID-19. Here the CDR3 DNA reads TGCGCCAGCAGCTTGTCGGGAGCTTCCTACAATGAGCAGTTCTTC. Its translation: CASSLSGASYNEQFF.